The clone carrying this T cell receptor beta chain was observed at least ten times. The antigen remains unidentified. The entry originates in a study of T-cell memory formation after mild COVID-19. Study-wide results and limits: Clones that contracted clustered mainly in CM and EM if CD4+ and in EMRA if CD8+.

TCRdb called the 5' RACE reads again in MiXCR, with one record for every CDR3 protein. The sample contains 400,000 to 500,000 distinct CDR3 sequences, about 19% of which appear only once. CDR1 and CDR2 from the germline V gene are MNHEY and SMNVEV (reference sequence). There are 14 residues in the CDR3. V shed 6 bases and J 7 bases; nucleotides not matched to a gene: 9. The chain links TRBV27 to TRBJ2-7; 10 positions match TRBD2. Input material: PBMCs or a T cell subset sorted from them (not recorded which). This clonotype originated in an adult woman who had mild COVID-19 (a few samples of this study predate the infection). Cell type and time point are not known. CDR3 residues: CASRSGRASNEQYF. The CDR3 nucleotides are TGTGCCAGCAGGAGCGGGAGGGCCTCTAATGAGCAGTACTTC.